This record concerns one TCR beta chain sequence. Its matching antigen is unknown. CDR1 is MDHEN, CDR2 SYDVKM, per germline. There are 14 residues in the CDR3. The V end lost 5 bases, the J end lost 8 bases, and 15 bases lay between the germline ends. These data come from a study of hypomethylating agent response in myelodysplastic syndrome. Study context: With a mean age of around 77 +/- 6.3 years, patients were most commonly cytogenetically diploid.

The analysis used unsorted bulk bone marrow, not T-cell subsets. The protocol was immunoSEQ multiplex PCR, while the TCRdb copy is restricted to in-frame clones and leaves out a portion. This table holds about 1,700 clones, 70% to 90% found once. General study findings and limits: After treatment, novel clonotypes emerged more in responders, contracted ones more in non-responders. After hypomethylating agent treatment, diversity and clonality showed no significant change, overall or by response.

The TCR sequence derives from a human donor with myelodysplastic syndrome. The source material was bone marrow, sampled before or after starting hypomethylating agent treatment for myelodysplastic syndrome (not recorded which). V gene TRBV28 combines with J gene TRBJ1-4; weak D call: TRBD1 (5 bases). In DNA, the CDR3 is TGTGCCAGCAGTGACGGGGGGGTGGAGGAAAAACTGTTTTTT. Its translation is CASSDGGVEEKLFF.